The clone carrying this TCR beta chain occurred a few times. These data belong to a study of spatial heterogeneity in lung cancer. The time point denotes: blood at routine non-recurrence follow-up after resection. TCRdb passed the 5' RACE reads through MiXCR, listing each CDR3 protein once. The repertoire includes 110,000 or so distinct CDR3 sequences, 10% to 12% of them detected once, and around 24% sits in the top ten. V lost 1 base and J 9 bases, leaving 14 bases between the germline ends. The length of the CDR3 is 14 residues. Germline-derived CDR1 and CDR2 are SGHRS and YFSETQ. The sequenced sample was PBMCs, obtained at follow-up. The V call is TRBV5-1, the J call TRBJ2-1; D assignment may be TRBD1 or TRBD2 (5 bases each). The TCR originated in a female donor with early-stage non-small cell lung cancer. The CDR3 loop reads CASSLTRAGGEQFF. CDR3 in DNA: TGCGCCAGCAGCTTGACCAGAGCTGGGGGTGAGCAGTTCTTC.